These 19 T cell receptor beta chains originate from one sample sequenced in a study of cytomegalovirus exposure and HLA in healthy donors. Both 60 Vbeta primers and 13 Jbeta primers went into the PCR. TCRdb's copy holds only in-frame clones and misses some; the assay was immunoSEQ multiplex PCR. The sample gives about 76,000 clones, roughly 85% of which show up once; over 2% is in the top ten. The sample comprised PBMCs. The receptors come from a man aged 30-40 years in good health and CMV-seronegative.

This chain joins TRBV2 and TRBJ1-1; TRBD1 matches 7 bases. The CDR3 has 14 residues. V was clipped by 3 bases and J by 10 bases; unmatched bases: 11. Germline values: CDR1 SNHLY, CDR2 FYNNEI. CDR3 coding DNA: TGTGCCAGCAGTGATGAACAGGGGATAGGGGGAGCTTTCTTT. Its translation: CASSDEQGIGGAFF.

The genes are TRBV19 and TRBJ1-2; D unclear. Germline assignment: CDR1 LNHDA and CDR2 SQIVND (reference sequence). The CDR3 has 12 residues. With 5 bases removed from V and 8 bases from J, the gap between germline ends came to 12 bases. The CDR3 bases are TGTGCCAGTAGTGCGGGGTCATGGGGCTACACCTTC. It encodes CASSAGSWGYTF.

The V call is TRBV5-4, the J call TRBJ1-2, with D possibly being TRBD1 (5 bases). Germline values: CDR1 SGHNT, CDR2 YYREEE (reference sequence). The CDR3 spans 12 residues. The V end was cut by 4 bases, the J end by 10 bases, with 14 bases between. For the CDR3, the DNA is TGTGCCAGCAGCCCGGACGCCAGGGCCTACACCTTC. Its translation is CASSPDARAYTF.

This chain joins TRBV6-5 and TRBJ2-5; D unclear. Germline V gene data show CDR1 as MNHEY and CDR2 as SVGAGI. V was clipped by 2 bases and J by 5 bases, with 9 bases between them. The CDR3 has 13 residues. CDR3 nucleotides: TGTGCCAGCAGTTACGGTGCGCGGGAGACCCAGTACTTC. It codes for CASSYGARETQYF.

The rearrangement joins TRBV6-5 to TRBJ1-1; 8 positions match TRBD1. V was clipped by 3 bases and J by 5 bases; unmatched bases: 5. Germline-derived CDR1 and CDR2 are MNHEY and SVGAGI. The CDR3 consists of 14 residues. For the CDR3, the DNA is TGTGCCAGCAGTTATACAGGGGGAGGGACTGAAGCTTTCTTT. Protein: CASSYTGGGTEAFF.

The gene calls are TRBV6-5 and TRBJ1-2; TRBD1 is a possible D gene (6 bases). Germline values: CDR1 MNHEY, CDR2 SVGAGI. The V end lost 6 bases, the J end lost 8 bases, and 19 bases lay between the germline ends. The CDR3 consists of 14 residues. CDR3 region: CASSDSGTGSGYTF. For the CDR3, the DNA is TGTGCCAGCAGCGACTCCGGAACAGGGAGCGGCTACACCTTC.

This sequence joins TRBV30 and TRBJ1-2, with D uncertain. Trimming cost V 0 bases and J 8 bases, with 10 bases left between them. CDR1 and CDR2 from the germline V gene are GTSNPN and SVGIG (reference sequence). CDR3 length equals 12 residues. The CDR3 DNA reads TGTGCCTGGAGTGTATCCCCTCGGGGCTACACCTTC. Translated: CAWSVSPRGYTF.

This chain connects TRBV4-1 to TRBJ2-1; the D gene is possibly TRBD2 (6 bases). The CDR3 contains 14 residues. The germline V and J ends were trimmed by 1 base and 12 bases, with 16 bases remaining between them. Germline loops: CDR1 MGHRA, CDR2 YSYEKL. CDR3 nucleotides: TGCGCCAGCAGCCAAGTATCTCCGGGACTGGTGCAGTTCTTC. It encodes CASSQVSPGLVQFF.

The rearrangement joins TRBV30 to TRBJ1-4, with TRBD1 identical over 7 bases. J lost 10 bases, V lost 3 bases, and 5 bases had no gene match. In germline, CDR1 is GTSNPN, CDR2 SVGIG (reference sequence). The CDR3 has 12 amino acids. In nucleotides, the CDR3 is TGTGCCTGGAGCGAAAACAGGGGAAAACTGTTTTTT. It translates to CAWSENRGKLFF.

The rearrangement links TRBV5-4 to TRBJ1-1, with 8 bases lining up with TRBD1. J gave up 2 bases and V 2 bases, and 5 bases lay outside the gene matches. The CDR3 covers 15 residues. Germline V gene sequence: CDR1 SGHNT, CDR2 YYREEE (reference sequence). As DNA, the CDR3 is TGTGCCAGCAGCTTCTGGGACAGGCAAAACACTGAAGCTTTCTTT. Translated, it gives CASSFWDRQNTEAFF.

The CDR3 bases are TGTGCCAGTGCGGGGCAGGGGGCTGCCAAAAACATTCAGTACTTC. Amino acid sequence: CASAGQGAAKNIQYF. V and J are TRBV19 and TRBJ2-4; TRBD1 agrees at 8 bases. Unmatched junction bases numbered 7, after V lost 8 bases and J lost 1 base. The CDR3 loop spans 15 amino acids. Germline loops: CDR1 LNHDA, CDR2 SQIVND (reference sequence). The variable domain in full, with the rest retrieved from reference TRBV19 and TRBJ2-4, is DGGITQSPKYLFRKEGQNVTLSCEQNLNHDAMYWYRQDPGQGLRLIYYSQIVNDFQKGDIAEGYSVSREKKESFPLTVTSAQKNPTAFYLCASAGQGAAKNIQYFGAGTRLSVL.

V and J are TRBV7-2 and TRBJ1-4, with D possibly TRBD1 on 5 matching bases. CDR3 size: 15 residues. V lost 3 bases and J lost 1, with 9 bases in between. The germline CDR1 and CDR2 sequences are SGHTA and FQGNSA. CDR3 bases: TGTGCCAGCAGCTTGTTTGGACAAACTAATGAAAAACTGTTTTTT. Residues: CASSLFGQTNEKLFF.

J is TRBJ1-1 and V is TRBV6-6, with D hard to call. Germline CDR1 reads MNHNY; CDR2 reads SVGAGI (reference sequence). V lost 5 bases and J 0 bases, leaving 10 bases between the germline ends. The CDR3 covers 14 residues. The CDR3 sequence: CASSHVEMNTEAFF. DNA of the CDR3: TGTGCCAGCAGTCATGTCGAGATGAACACTGAAGCTTTCTTT.

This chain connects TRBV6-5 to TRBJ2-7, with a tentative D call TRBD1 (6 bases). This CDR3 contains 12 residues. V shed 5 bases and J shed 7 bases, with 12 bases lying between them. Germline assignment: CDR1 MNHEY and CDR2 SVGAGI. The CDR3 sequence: CASSTGIGEQYF. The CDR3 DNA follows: TGTGCCAGCAGTACAGGGATCGGGGAGCAGTACTTC.

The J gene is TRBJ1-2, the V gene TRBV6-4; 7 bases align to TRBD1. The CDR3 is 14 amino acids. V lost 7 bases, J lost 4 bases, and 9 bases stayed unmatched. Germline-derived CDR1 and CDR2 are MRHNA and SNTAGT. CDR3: CASTPTGDSYGYTF. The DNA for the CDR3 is TGTGCCAGCACTCCCACAGGGGACAGCTATGGCTACACCTTC.

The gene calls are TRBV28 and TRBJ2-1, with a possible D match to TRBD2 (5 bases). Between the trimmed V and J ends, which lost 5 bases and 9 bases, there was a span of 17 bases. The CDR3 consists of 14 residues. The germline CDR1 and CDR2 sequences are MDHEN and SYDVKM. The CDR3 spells CASSPGLTLGEQFF. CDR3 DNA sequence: TGTGCCAGCAGTCCCGGACTGACCCTAGGTGAGCAGTTCTTC. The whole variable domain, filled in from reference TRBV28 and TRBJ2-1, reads DVKVTQSSRYLVKRTGEKVFLECVQDMDHENMFWYRQDPGLGLRLIYFSYDVKMKEKGDIPEGYSVSREKKERFSLILESASTNQTSMYLCASSPGLTLGEQFFGPGTRLTVL.

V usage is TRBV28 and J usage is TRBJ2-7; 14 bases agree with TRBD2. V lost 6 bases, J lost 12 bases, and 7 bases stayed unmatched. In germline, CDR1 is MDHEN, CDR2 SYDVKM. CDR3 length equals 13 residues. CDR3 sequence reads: CASRQGLAGASYF. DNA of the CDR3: TGTGCCAGCAGACAGGGACTAGCGGGAGCGTCGTACTTC.

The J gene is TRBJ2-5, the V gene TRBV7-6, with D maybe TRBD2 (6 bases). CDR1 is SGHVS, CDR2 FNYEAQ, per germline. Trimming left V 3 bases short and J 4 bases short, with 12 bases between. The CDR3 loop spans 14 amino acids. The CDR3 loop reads CASSLRVGGETQYF. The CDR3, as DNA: TGTGCCAGCAGCTTGAGAGTCGGGGGAGAGACCCAGTACTTC.

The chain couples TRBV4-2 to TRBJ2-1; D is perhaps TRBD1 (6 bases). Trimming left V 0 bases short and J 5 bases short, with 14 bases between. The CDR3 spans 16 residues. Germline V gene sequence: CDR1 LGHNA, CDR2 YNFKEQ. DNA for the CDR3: TGTGCCAGCAGCCAAGACTATTCGGACAGACACAATGAGCAGTTCTTC. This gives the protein CASSQDYSDRHNEQFF.